The 21 T cell receptor beta chains below were found in one sample sequenced in a study of T-cell memory formation after mild COVID-19. MiXCR was run by TCRdb on the 5' RACE reads, yielding one entry per CDR3 protein. Among over 95,000 distinct CDR3 sequences listed, 22% were seen once. Sequenced input: PBMCs or a T cell subset sorted from them (not recorded which). The receptors come from a man younger than 35 who had mild COVID-19 (a few samples of this study predate the infection). Cell type and time point are not known.

The rearrangement uses TRBV6-5 and TRBJ1-2, with D possibly being TRBD1 (5 bases). There are 13 residues in the CDR3. The V and J ends lost 2 bases and 6 bases respectively, with 10 bases between them. CDR1 and CDR2 from the germline V gene are MNHEY and SVGAGI. The CDR3 nucleotides read TGTGCCAGCAGTTACGGGGGAATTAATGGCTACACCTTC. Amino acids: CASSYGGINGYTF.

This clonotype has just a few counts. The chain has TRBV7-9 and TRBJ2-5; D perhaps matches TRBD1 (5 bases). The ends were cut back, 0 bases at V and 4 bases at J, with 12 bases in the middle. Germline V gene sequence: CDR1 SEHNR, CDR2 FQNEAQ (reference sequence). There are 15 residues in the CDR3. The CDR3 sequence: CASSLAPLGPETQYF. The CDR3 DNA sequence: TGTGCCAGCAGCTTAGCGCCCCTGGGGCCAGAGACCCAGTACTTC.

The chain employs TRBV6-5 and TRBJ2-2; TRBD2 is a possible D gene (6 bases). This CDR3 spans 15 amino acids. In germline, CDR1 is MNHEY, CDR2 SVGAGI. Trimming took 7 bases from V and 1 from J, leaving 13 bases between them. The chain's CDR3 is CASTRWGENTGELFF. The CDR3 region has the DNA TGTGCCAGCACTCGCTGGGGGGAGAACACCGGGGAGCTGTTTTTT.

The table lists this clonotype with a few counts. V and J are TRBV7-2 and TRBJ2-1; TRBD1 agrees at 9 bases. This CDR3 has 16 amino acids. Germline CDR1 SGHTA, CDR2 FQGNSA. J lost 1 base, V lost 5 bases, and 6 bases had no gene match. For the CDR3, the DNA is TGTGCCAGCAGCCAAGGGACAGGGCGATCCTACAATGAGCAGTTCTTC. Its translation is CASSQGTGRSYNEQFF. The full variable domain, rest sourced from reference TRBV7-2 and TRBJ2-1, is GAGVSQSPSNKVTEKGKDVELRCDPISGHTALYWYRQSLGQGLEFLIYFQGNSAPDKSGLPSDRFSAERTGGSVSTLTIQRTQQEDSAVYLCASSQGTGRSYNEQFFGPGTRLTVL.

There are a few counts of this clonotype. The J gene is TRBJ1-1, the V gene TRBV5-1, with TRBD1 matching 7 bases. CDR1 and CDR2 (germline): SGHRS, YFSETQ. V trimming: 4 bases; J trimming: 5 bases; junction bases outside the gene matches: 14. This CDR3 is 16 amino acids long. CDR3 in DNA: TGCGCCAGCAGCACCAGACAGGGAGTAGATGGGACTGAAGCTTTCTTT. Its protein is CASSTRQGVDGTEAFF.

This clonotype has more than one count but fewer than ten. V usage is TRBV20-1 and J usage is TRBJ2-5; D may be TRBD2 (5 bases). The CDR3 loop spans 13 amino acids. Looked up from germline, CDR1 is DFQATT and CDR2 is SNEGSKA (reference sequence). Between the trimmed V and J ends, which lost 6 bases and 4 bases, there was a span of 15 bases. CDR3 DNA sequence: TGCAGTGCCCAAAAGCTAGCCAGAGAGACCCAGTACTTC. Residues: CSAQKLARETQYF.

This chain connects TRBV6-6 to TRBJ2-3; TRBD1 might be the D (7 bases). V lost 3 bases and J lost 6, with 16 bases in between. Germline lookup yields CDR1 MNHNY and CDR2 SVGAGI (reference sequence). The length of the CDR3 is 15 residues. The CDR3 DNA is TGTGCCAGCAGTTATTGGCAGGGGGGCTTGGATACGCAGTATTTT. The encoded protein is CASSYWQGGLDTQYF.

This clonotype has more than one count but fewer than ten. V gene TRBV4-1 combines with J gene TRBJ2-3, with D unresolved. The length of the CDR3 is 15 residues. The germline V gene has CDR1 MGHRA and CDR2 YSYEKL. Trimming removed 2 bases at V and 5 bases at J, with 14 bases between. CDR3 in DNA: TGCGCCAGCAGCCAACTGGTCCTCGGCGGAGATACGCAGTATTTT. Protein: CASSQLVLGGDTQYF.

This clonotype was detected a few times. The chain recombines TRBV29-1 with TRBJ2-1; 11 positions match TRBD1. CDR3 length: 15 residues. Germline values: CDR1 SQVTM, CDR2 ANQGSEA. V trimming: 2 bases; J trimming: 4 bases; junction bases outside the gene matches: 4. In nucleotides, the CDR3 is TGCAGCGTTGAAAGGACAGGGGGCGTATACAATGAGCAGTTCTTC. This encodes CSVERTGGVYNEQFF.

This chain links TRBV7-2 with TRBJ2-1, with D uncertain. V was shortened by 6 bases and J by 4 bases, with 10 bases between the two germline ends. Germline V gives CDR1 SGHTA, CDR2 FQGNSA. The CDR3 is made up of 13 amino acids. The CDR3 region is CASRQYLYNEQFF. CDR3 coding DNA: TGTGCCAGCAGACAGTACCTATACAATGAGCAGTTCTTC.

The gene calls are TRBV20-1 and TRBJ2-7, with a weak D call TRBD2 (6 bases). This CDR3 has 15 residues. The germline V and J ends were trimmed by 3 bases and 0 bases, with 15 bases remaining between them. The V gene's germline CDR1 is DFQATT and CDR2 SNEGSKA (reference sequence). The CDR3: CSARPWRERSYEQYF. CDR3 sequence (DNA): TGCAGTGCTAGGCCGTGGCGGGAACGCTCCTACGAGCAGTACTTC.

This clonotype was picked up a small number of times. V and J are TRBV7-9 and TRBJ1-2; D ambiguous. CDR3 length: 15 amino acids. CDR1 and CDR2 from the germline V gene are SEHNR and FQNEAQ (reference sequence). V was pared by 1 base and J by 0 bases, with 9 bases between. The CDR3 is CASSLGAGTNYGYTF. The CDR3 nucleotides read TGTGCCAGCAGCTTAGGGGCAGGAACTAACTATGGCTACACCTTC.

In its sample, this clonotype was seen a few times. The chain links TRBV9 to TRBJ2-7; unclear D gene. The ends were cut back, 4 bases at V and 7 bases at J, with 21 bases in the middle. CDR1 is SGDLS and CDR2 is YYNGEE in the germline V gene. The CDR3 contains 15 residues. The CDR3 loop reads CASSPTLGETREQYF. The CDR3 coding sequence is TGTGCCAGCAGCCCAACACTTGGAGAAACGCGGGAGCAGTACTTC.

The chain employs TRBV7-8 and TRBJ2-2; D tentatively reads TRBD1 or TRBD2 (6 bases each). V was pared by 6 bases and J by 4 bases, with 18 bases between. Germline assignment: CDR1 SGHVS and CDR2 FQNEAQ. There are 16 residues in the CDR3. This CDR3 is CASRELGGLVTGELFF. CDR3 coding DNA: TGTGCCAGCAGAGAACTGGGGGGCTTGGTCACCGGGGAGCTGTTTTTT.

This clonotype was observed a few times. The chain employs TRBV9 and TRBJ2-3, with 9 nucleotides matching TRBD2. Germline V gives CDR1 SGDLS, CDR2 YYNGEE. V was clipped by 0 bases and J by 5 bases; unmatched bases: 4. The CDR3 loop spans 15 amino acids. The CDR3 bases are TGTGCCAGCAGCGTAGAAGCGGGGGGCAAAGATACGCAGTATTTT. Translation gives CASSVEAGGKDTQYF.

There are a few counts of this clonotype. This chain links TRBV28 with TRBJ2-7; 11 nucleotides align to TRBD1. This CDR3 region has 15 residues. Looked up from germline, CDR1 is MDHEN and CDR2 is SYDVKM. V lost 2 bases to trimming and J lost 3 bases; unmatched junction nucleotides: 3. CDR3 amino acids: CASSLTGTGGYEQYV. The CDR3 nucleotides are TGTGCCAGCAGTTTAACCGGGACAGGGGGCTACGAGCAGTACGTC.

The chain couples TRBV3-1 to TRBJ2-3; D call uncertain. This CDR3 has 13 amino acids. Germline CDR1 is LGHDT and CDR2 is YNNKEL (reference sequence). V was cut by 4 bases and J by 0 bases, with 5 bases left in between. In DNA form, the CDR3 reads TGTGCCAGCAGCCGAGACAGCACAGATACGCAGTATTTT. Translating gives CASSRDSTDTQYF.

J is TRBJ1-5 and V is TRBV27; 7 bases align to TRBD1. The CDR3 loop spans 14 amino acids. Trimming at V came to 7 bases and at J to 6 bases, leaving 9 bases not matched to a gene. The V gene's germline CDR1 is MNHEY and CDR2 SMNVEV (reference sequence). DNA of the CDR3: TGTGCCAGCAAATCAGGGGGGCCAGGTCAGCCCCAGCATTTT. This gives the protein CASKSGGPGQPQHF.

This clonotype showed up just a few times. V is TRBV12-3 or TRBV12-4 and J is TRBJ2-3; unclear D gene. CDR3 length: 13 amino acids. V dropped 3 bases and J dropped 2 bases, with 6 bases sitting between them. The CDR3 here is CASSFYYTDTQYF. In DNA, the CDR3 is TGTGCCAGCAGTTTCTACTACACAGATACGCAGTATTTT.

This clonotype was counted a few times. The chain combines TRBV10-2 with TRBJ2-7; no reliable D call. The V end was cut by 8 bases, the J end by 7 bases, with 12 bases between. There are 11 residues in the CDR3. Germline CDR1 reads WSHSY; CDR2 reads SAAADI. The CDR3 here is CASDLAGEQYF. In DNA, the CDR3 is TGCGCCAGCGACCTCGCAGGAGAGCAGTACTTC.

The CDR3 here is CASSSTRQGYNEQFF. CDR3 bases: TGTGCCAGCAGCTCGACAAGACAGGGGTACAATGAGCAGTTCTTC. The rearrangement links TRBV7-2 to TRBJ2-1; 8 nucleotides agree with TRBD1. V trimming: 4 bases; J trimming: 4 bases; junction bases outside the gene matches: 6. CDR1 is SGHTA, CDR2 FQGNSA, per germline. This CDR3 contains 15 residues. Drawing the rest from reference TRBV7-2 and TRBJ2-1, the complete variable domain is GAGVSQSPSNKVTEKGKDVELRCDPISGHTALYWYRQSLGQGLEFLIYFQGNSAPDKSGLPSDRFSAERTGGSVSTLTIQRTQQEDSAVYLCASSSTRQGYNEQFFGPGTRLTVL.